Sequencing of this TCR beta chain was carried out in a study of shared clonotypes between healthy human individuals. Overall study findings and caveats: Against clonotypes common to all four donors, non-shared ones had lower generation probabilities. The sharing of 4% to 5.5% of naive CD4 clonotypes was seen across several donors. Limited genetic and exposure-history diversity came from having few donors.

Positively selected for CCR7, the CD45RO-negative cells used as naive CD8 cells excluded terminally differentiated effector memory CD45RA+ cells. The length of the CDR3 is 15 residues. Germline loops: CDR1 MNHEY, CDR2 SVGAGI. The V end lost 8 bases, the J end lost 6 bases, and 17 bases lay between the germline ends. With regard to this clone: Its antigen is unknown.

Sorted subsets were amplified in replicate PCRs using about 210 ng DNA, about 30,000 T cell genomes. This table comes from immunoSEQ multiplex PCR, and its TCRdb copy is limited to in-frame clones, with some not included. Of about 2.1 million clones listed, roughly 91% are singletons. The specimen sequenced was naive CD8+ T cells from PBMCs. This clonotype was obtained from a man younger than 35 in good health. Some clones in this sample may be carry-over from other donors' samples. V gene TRBV6-5 combines with J gene TRBJ1-6, with D tentatively TRBD1 (6 bases). DNA for the CDR3: TGTGCCAGCGGACCTGGGGGACACCTTAATTCACCCCTCCACTTT. Translation gives CASGPGGHLNSPLHF.